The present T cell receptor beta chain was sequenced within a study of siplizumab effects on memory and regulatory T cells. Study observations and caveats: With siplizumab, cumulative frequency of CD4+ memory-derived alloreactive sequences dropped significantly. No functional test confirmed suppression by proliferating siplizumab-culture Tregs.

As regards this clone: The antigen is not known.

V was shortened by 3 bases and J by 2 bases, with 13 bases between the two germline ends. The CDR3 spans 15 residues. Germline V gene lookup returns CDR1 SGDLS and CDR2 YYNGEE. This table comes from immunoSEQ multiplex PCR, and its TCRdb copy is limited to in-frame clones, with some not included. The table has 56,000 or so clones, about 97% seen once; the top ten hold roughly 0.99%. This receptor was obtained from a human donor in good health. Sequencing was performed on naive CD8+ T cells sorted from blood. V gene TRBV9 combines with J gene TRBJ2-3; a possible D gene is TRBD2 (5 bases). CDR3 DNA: TGTGCCAGCAGCGGTGAGGACTCGCCCACAGATACGCAGTATTTT. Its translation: CASSGEDSPTDTQYF. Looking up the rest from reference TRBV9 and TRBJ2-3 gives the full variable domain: DSGVTQTPKHLITATGQRVTLRCSPRSGDLSVYWYQQSLDQGLQFLIQYYNGEERAKGNILERFSAQQFPDLHSELNLSSLELGDSALYFCASSGEDSPTDTQYFGPGTRLTVL.